A single sample gave rise to the 25 T cell receptor beta chains below, sequenced in a study of T cell responses to AZD1222 COVID-19 vaccine. Produced via immunoSEQ multiplex PCR; TCRdb's table is partial and in-frame only. The sample lists 200,000 to 250,000 clones, about 93% occurring once. Sequenced here: peripheral blood, sampled on day 0 of MenACWY control vaccination. These TCRs come from an adult in good health.

The rearrangement links TRBV19 to TRBJ1-4; 9 positions agree with TRBD1. Losses at the gene ends were 8 bases for V and 7 bases for J; bases not matched to a gene: 5. CDR3 length equals 13 residues. The V gene's germline CDR1 is LNHDA and CDR2 SQIVND (reference sequence). CDR3 bases: TGTGCCAGTCGGCGGGACAGGGCTGAAAAACTGTTTTTT. Protein sequence: CASRRDRAEKLFF.

The genes are TRBV5-1 and TRBJ2-1; D might be TRBD1 (6 bases). Between the trimmed V and J ends, which lost 0 bases and 6 bases, there was a span of 10 bases. Germline loops: CDR1 SGHRS, CDR2 YFSETQ. The CDR3 has 14 amino acids. The chain's CDR3 is CASSLARGGNEQFF. Written as DNA, the CDR3 is TGCGCCAGCAGCTTGGCCAGGGGTGGCAATGAGCAGTTCTTC. Based on the CDR3 plus reference TRBV5-1 and TRBJ2-1, the full variable domain is KAGVTQTPRYLIKTRGQQVTLSCSPISGHRSVSWYQQTPGQGLQFLFEYFSETQRNKGNFPGRFSGRQFSNSRSEMNVSTLELGDSALYLCASSLARGGNEQFFGPGTRLTVL.

V usage is TRBV18 and J usage is TRBJ1-1, with D maybe TRBD1 (5 bases). Germline V gene sequence: CDR1 KGHSH, CDR2 LQKENI. With 3 bases removed from V and 1 base from J, the gap between germline ends came to 6 bases. This CDR3 spans 13 amino acids. The CDR3 DNA follows: TGTGCCAGCTCACCGACAGCGAACACTGAAGCTTTCTTT. This codes for CASSPTANTEAFF.

The chain employs TRBV12-3 or TRBV12-4 and TRBJ2-5, with D possibly matching TRBD2 (6 bases). This CDR3 is built from 13 residues. V lost 5 bases and J lost 5, with 12 bases in between. The CDR3 reads CASSRRAGETQYF. The DNA of the CDR3 is TGTGCCAGCAGTCGGAGGGCAGGGGAGACCCAGTACTTC.

The chain links TRBV7-2 to TRBJ1-2; D is perhaps TRBD1 (5 bases). Germline-derived CDR1 and CDR2 are SGHTA and FQGNSA. Trimming cost V 4 bases and J 8 bases, with 14 bases left between them. CDR3 size: 13 residues. CDR3 sequence: CASSSWGGEGYTF. The CDR3 coding sequence is TGTGCCAGCAGCTCTTGGGGGGGAGAGGGCTACACCTTC.

The V and J genes are TRBV7-9 and TRBJ1-2; D possibly corresponds to TRBD1 (5 bases). The CDR3 spans 13 residues. V shed 2 bases and J shed 12 bases, with 16 bases lying between them. CDR1 and CDR2 (germline): SEHNR, FQNEAQ (reference sequence). CDR3 bases: TGTGCCAGCAGCTTAAGGGGTCAAGATCGGAACACCTTC. Translating it yields CASSLRGQDRNTF.

This clone was detected only once. V and J are TRBV18 and TRBJ1-1; the D is unclear. V was pared by 3 bases and J by 1 base, with 9 bases between. The CDR3 consists of 14 residues. Germline V gene sequence: CDR1 KGHSH, CDR2 LQKENI. The CDR3 DNA reads TGTGCCAGCTCACCCCTACAGAGGAACACTGAAGCTTTCTTT. It codes for CASSPLQRNTEAFF.

The chain is built from TRBV3-1 (or the pseudogene TRBV3-2) and TRBJ1-2; D is possibly TRBD1 (5 bases). CDR3 size: 13 residues. Trimming shortened V by 0 bases and J by 4 bases, and 6 bases separated the two germline ends. The germline CDR1 and CDR2 sequences are LGHDT and YNNKEL (reference sequence). The CDR3 here is CASSQDRAYGYTF. The CDR3 DNA sequence: TGTGCCAGCAGCCAAGACAGGGCCTATGGCTACACCTTC.

The chain combines TRBV2 with TRBJ2-7; a possible D gene is TRBD2 (5 bases). The germline V and J ends were trimmed by 6 bases and 4 bases, with 10 bases remaining between them. The CDR3 loop spans 12 amino acids. Per the germline V gene, CDR1 is SNHLY and CDR2 is FYNNEI. This CDR3 is CASSQEGYEQYF. The CDR3 DNA is TGTGCCAGCAGCCAAGAGGGTTACGAGCAGTACTTC.

The rearrangement links TRBV5-1 to TRBJ2-5; tentative D call: TRBD2 (5 bases). The V gene's germline CDR1 is SGHRS and CDR2 YFSETQ. With 6 bases removed from V and 1 base from J, the gap between germline ends came to 13 bases. This CDR3 spans 14 amino acids. The CDR3: CASTPGTTQETQYF. Here the CDR3 DNA reads TGCGCCAGCACGCCGGGAACAACCCAAGAGACCCAGTACTTC.

V is TRBV5-4 and J is TRBJ1-1; TRBD1 is a possible D gene (6 bases). Deletions cut 0 bases from V and 5 bases from J, with 14 bases between. From germline, CDR1 is SGHNT and CDR2 YYREEE (reference sequence). The CDR3 covers 15 residues. The CDR3 DNA is TGTGCCAGCAGCTTGGAAGGCAGGGGTAATACTGAAGCTTTCTTT. It specifies CASSLEGRGNTEAFF.

This clone was observed a few times. The genes are TRBV23-1 and TRBJ1-2, with 8 positions matching TRBD1. TRBV23-1 is an ORF for which the function is uncertain. The V segment lost 1 base and the J segment 8 bases; nucleotides outside the gene matches: 3. This CDR3 has 13 amino acids. In nucleotides, the CDR3 is TGCGCCAGCAGTCAATTAACAGGGGGGGGCTACACCTTC. Translated: CASSQLTGGGYTF.

The rearrangement links TRBV24-1 to TRBJ2-1; the D call may be TRBD1 or TRBD2 (6 bases each). This CDR3 spans 14 amino acids. V gave up 4 bases and J gave up 6 bases, with 12 bases separating them. CDR1 is KGHDR and CDR2 is SFDVKD in the germline V gene. The CDR3 here is CATSETGGGNEQFF. DNA of the CDR3: TGTGCCACCAGTGAAACCGGAGGGGGCAATGAGCAGTTCTTC.

J is TRBJ1-1 and V is TRBV27, with D hard to call. Trimming took 3 bases from V and 3 from J, leaving 8 bases between them. Germline CDR1 MNHEY, CDR2 SMNVEV (reference sequence). This CDR3 comprises 13 residues. CDR3 loop: CASSFSGYTEAFF. For the CDR3, the DNA is TGTGCCAGCAGTTTCAGCGGATACACTGAAGCTTTCTTT.

The gene calls are TRBV3-1 (or the pseudogene TRBV3-2) and TRBJ1-1; D possibly corresponds to TRBD1 (6 bases). CDR1 and CDR2 (germline): LGHDT, YNNKEL (reference sequence). V gave up 5 bases and J gave up 5 bases, with 15 bases separating them. This CDR3 is built from 14 residues. CDR3: CASSATGIGTEAFF. The CDR3 coding sequence is TGTGCCAGCAGCGCCACAGGGATAGGGACTGAAGCTTTCTTT.

This clone came up once. Other nucleotide sequences from this sample produce the same CDR3. The genes are TRBV3-1 (or the pseudogene TRBV3-2) and TRBJ2-1; 7 nucleotides line up with TRBD2. V lost 5 bases, J lost 10 bases, and 8 bases stayed unmatched. CDR1 LGHDT and CDR2 YNNKEL come from the germline V gene (reference sequence). CDR3 length: 13 amino acids. This chain's CDR3 is CASSLRGGIEQFF. The CDR3 bases are TGTGCCAGCAGCTTACGCGGGGGAATCGAGCAGTTCTTC.

V is TRBV6-1 and J is TRBJ1-1, with no clear D. CDR1 is MNHNS, CDR2 SASEGT, per germline. This CDR3 contains 12 residues. Trimming cost V 2 bases and J 7 bases, with 8 bases left between them. CDR3 loop: CASSERLVEAFF. The CDR3, as DNA: TGTGCCAGCAGTGAACGTCTGGTTGAAGCTTTCTTT.

The CDR3 region is CASSLGWGIDQPQHF. The CDR3 nucleotides read TGTGCCAGCAGTTTAGGGTGGGGGATTGATCAGCCCCAGCATTTT. The chain employs TRBV27 and TRBJ1-5; weak D call: TRBD1 (5 bases). Germline lookup yields CDR1 MNHEY and CDR2 SMNVEV (reference sequence). Trimming shortened V by 2 bases and J by 5 bases, and 13 bases separated the two germline ends. The CDR3 extends over 15 amino acids.

V usage is TRBV7-2 and J usage is TRBJ1-6; no firm D call. V dropped 6 bases and J dropped 12 bases, with 24 bases sitting between them. Per the germline V gene, CDR1 is SGHTA and CDR2 is FQGNSA. This CDR3 region has 16 residues. The CDR3 here is CASRTSLENLFLPLHF. The CDR3 nucleotides read TGTGCCAGCAGAACGTCGTTAGAAAACCTATTCCTACCCCTCCACTTT.

The V gene is TRBV19, the J gene TRBJ1-1; D not resolved. The CDR3 covers 13 residues. CDR1 and CDR2 from the germline V gene are LNHDA and SQIVND (reference sequence). The ends were cut back, 6 bases at V and 4 bases at J, with 12 bases in the middle. The CDR3 DNA follows: TGTGCCAGTAGACCCTCCGAGGGCACTGAAGCTTTCTTT. Translated: CASRPSEGTEAFF.

This clone was detected once. V usage is TRBV7-9 and J usage is TRBJ1-5, with no clear D. This CDR3 has 14 amino acids. The V end was cut by 4 bases, the J end by 4 bases, with 11 bases between. The germline gives CDR1 SEHNR, CDR2 FQNEAQ (reference sequence). CDR3 bases: TGTGCCAGCAGCTCTCGCGCGGAGAATCAGCCCCAGCATTTT. Translated: CASSSRAENQPQHF.

The chain links TRBV19 to TRBJ1-6, with TRBD1 as a possible D gene (5 bases). The CDR3 covers 15 residues. The germline V gene has CDR1 LNHDA and CDR2 SQIVND (reference sequence). The V end lost 4 bases, the J end lost 13 bases, and 20 bases lay between the germline ends. The CDR3 DNA sequence: TGTGCCAGTAGTAGCCGTCAGGACACCCGTAGCCCCCTCCACTTT. Translation gives CASSSRQDTRSPLHF.

This clone was recorded a few times. The rearrangement uses TRBV18 and TRBJ1-1; 9 bases fit TRBD1. Germline CDR1 reads KGHSH; CDR2 reads LQKENI. Trimming removed 6 bases from V and 1 base from J; junction bases left unmatched: 9. This CDR3 spans 16 amino acids. CDR3 region: CASSLRTGAGNTEAFF. DNA for the CDR3: TGTGCCAGCTCTCTTCGGACAGGGGCAGGGAACACTGAAGCTTTCTTT.

This chain links TRBV6-5 with TRBJ2-1; weak D call: TRBD2 (6 bases). V was trimmed by 0 bases and J by 4 bases, leaving 7 bases between them. CDR3 size: 14 residues. Germline lookup yields CDR1 MNHEY and CDR2 SVGAGI. The CDR3 loop is CASSYSAGYNEQFF. The CDR3 nucleotides are TGTGCCAGCAGTTACTCGGCGGGGTACAATGAGCAGTTCTTC.

The rearrangement uses TRBV7-9 and TRBJ1-1; 10 bases are shared with TRBD1. The V and J ends lost 5 bases and 8 bases, in that order; junction bases with no gene match: 11. Germline CDR1 and CDR2: SEHNR and FQNEAQ (reference sequence). The CDR3 runs 15 residues. The CDR3 loop reads CASSTIGQGDVEAFF. The CDR3 nucleotides are TGTGCCAGCAGCACGATCGGACAGGGGGACGTGGAAGCTTTCTTT.